A selection of T cell receptor beta chains follows, all from one sample in a study of T cell responses to AZD1222 COVID-19 vaccine. Profiled with immunoSEQ multiplex PCR; TCRdb holds only in-frame clones, not every one. The sample yields tens of thousands of clones, roughly 88% seen once. The material was peripheral blood, obtained 28 days after the second dose of the MenACWY control vaccine. The receptors were gathered from an adult who received the MenACWY meningococcal vaccine as a control. Both conserved end residues are part of each CDR3. The D gene is left open where the match is weak. Not all rows give a size; the values are once, few, many and, for expanded clones, a class.

D | J | size | V | CDR3 | DNA
TRBD2 | TRBJ2-2 | NA | TRBV5-6 | CASSLGLAGGLDTGELFF | TGTGCCAGCAGCTTAGGTCTAGCGGGGGGGCTGGACACCGGGGAGCTGTTTTTT
TRBD1 | TRBJ1-2 | NA | TRBV5-4 | CASSLATGGAGGYTF | TGTGCCAGCAGCCTGGCCACAGGGGGCGCGGGAGGCTACACCTTC
NA | TRBJ2-7 | NA | TRBV5-1 | CASSLESLSSYEQYF | TGCGCCAGCAGCTTGGAGTCACTAAGCTCCTACGAGCAGTACTTC
NA | TRBJ1-5 | NA | TRBV2 | CASSEGFRRVGQPQHF | TGTGCCAGCAGTGAAGGTTTTAGGCGGGTGGGTCAGCCCCAGCATTTT
TRBD1 | TRBJ1-5 | NA | TRBV19 | CASSAPTGTGLQPQHF | TGTGCCAGTAGTGCCCCGACCGGGACAGGGCTTCAGCCCCAGCATTTT
NA | TRBJ2-7 | NA | TRBV4-1 | CASSFGQRAYEQYF | TGCGCCAGCAGCTTTGGACAGCGAGCCTACGAGCAGTACTTC
NA | TRBJ1-2 | NA | TRBV29-1 | CSVEGFSGSGYTF | TGCAGCGTTGAAGGTTTCTCGGGGTCTGGCTACACCTTC
TRBD1 | TRBJ2-5 | NA | TRBV7-2 | CASSLRQGTETQYF | TGTGCCAGCAGCTTAAGACAGGGAACAGAGACCCAGTACTTC
TRBD2 | TRBJ2-3 | once | TRBV15 | CATSRRLAGTDTQYF | TGTGCCACCAGCAGAAGGCTAGCGGGCACAGATACGCAGTATTTT
NA | TRBJ1-4 | NA | TRBV12-3/TRBV12-4 | CASSFFLSTALFF | TGTGCCAGCAGTTTTTTTTTGTCGACAGCACTGTTTTTT
NA | TRBJ1-5 | NA | TRBV12-3/TRBV12-4 | CASSLFSHQPQHF | TGTGCCAGCAGTTTATTCTCCCATCAGCCCCAGCATTTT
NA | TRBJ2-1 | NA | TRBV10-3 | CAIREYEQFF | TGTGCCATCAGGGAATACGAGCAGTTCTTC
NA | TRBJ1-1 | NA | TRBV7-2 | CASSLWGGFTEAFF | TGTGCCAGCAGCTTATGGGGGGGGTTCACTGAAGCTTTCTTT
NA | TRBJ1-2 | NA | TRBV6-4 | CASSDSTFHGYTF | TGTGCCAGCAGTGACTCGACGTTCCATGGCTACACCTTC
NA | TRBJ2-3 | NA | TRBV27 | CASGSSSLATQYF | TGTGCCAGCGGGAGTAGCTCTCTAGCTACGCAGTATTTT
NA | TRBJ1-2 | NA | TRBV7-9 | CASSLVGGYTF | TGTGCCAGCAGCTTGGTAGGTGGCTACACCTTC
TRBD2 | TRBJ2-3 | NA | TRBV10-3 | CAISLAGANTDTQYF | TGTGCCATCAGTTTAGCGGGGGCCAACACAGATACGCAGTATTTT
NA | TRBJ1-5 | NA | TRBV7-2 | CASSIGQTGNQPQHF | TGTGCCAGCAGCATTGGGCAGACGGGCAATCAGCCCCAGCATTTT
TRBD2 | TRBJ2-5 | NA | TRBV5-4 | CASSPGTSGGEQETQYF | TGTGCCAGCAGCCCCGGGACTAGCGGAGGGGAGCAAGAGACCCAGTACTTC
TRBD2 | TRBJ2-2 | NA | TRBV5-1 | CASSSKHIAGANTGELFF | TGCGCCAGCAGCTCGAAACATATAGCGGGCGCGAACACCGGGGAGCTGTTTTTT
NA | TRBJ1-3 | NA | TRBV3-1/TRBV3-2 | CASSQDLATGNTIYF | TGTGCCAGCAGCCAAGATCTTGCTACTGGAAACACCATATATTTT
TRBD1 | TRBJ2-7 | NA | TRBV6-6 | CASRPRQGVSYEQYF | TGTGCCAGCAGACCTCGACAGGGGGTCTCCTACGAGCAGTACTTC
NA | TRBJ2-2 | NA | TRBV11-1 | CASSLASTGWGAGELFF | TGTGCCAGCAGCTTAGCGTCAACTGGCTGGGGGGCCGGGGAGCTGTTTTTT
NA | TRBJ1-4 | NA | TRBV5-6 | CASSLAVGEKLFF | TGTGCCAGCAGCTTGGCCGTTGGTGAAAAACTGTTTTTT
TRBD1 | TRBJ1-6 | NA | TRBV13 | CASSIVPNRGGDSPLHF | TGTGCCAGCAGCATAGTTCCCAACAGGGGGGGTGATTCACCCCTCCACTTT
TRBD1 | TRBJ1-3 | once | TRBV19 | CASTRDRDSGNTIYF | TGTGCCAGTACCCGGGACAGAGACTCTGGAAACACCATATATTTT
NA | TRBJ1-5 | few | TRBV4-3 | CASSQDGIQPQHF | TGCGCCAGCAGCCAAGACGGAATTCAGCCCCAGCATTTT
TRBD1 | TRBJ1-5 | NA | TRBV10-3 | CATGQGGNQPQHF | TGTGCCACCGGACAGGGAGGGAATCAGCCCCAGCATTTT
NA | TRBJ1-2 | NA | TRBV5-6 | CASSPFGSYGYTF | TGTGCCAGCAGCCCTTTCGGGAGCTATGGCTACACCTTC
NA | TRBJ2-2 | NA | TRBV7-2 | CASSLAGGGNTGELFF | TGTGCCAGCAGCTTAGCCGGGGGCGGGAACACCGGGGAGCTGTTTTTT
NA | TRBJ1-6 | NA | TRBV25-1 | CASSELGSNSPLHF | TGTGCCAGCAGTGAATTGGGCTCCAATTCACCCCTCCACTTT
NA | TRBJ2-7 | NA | TRBV7-8 | CASSRPRDAYEQYF | TGTGCCAGCAGCCGACCCAGGGATGCCTACGAGCAGTACTTC
TRBD1 | TRBJ1-1 | NA | TRBV2 | CASLDRVTEAFF | TGTGCCAGCCTCGACAGGGTTACTGAAGCTTTCTTT
NA | TRBJ1-2 | NA | TRBV6-5 | CASRQGTINYGYTF | TGTGCCAGCAGGCAGGGGACTATTAACTATGGCTACACCTTC
TRBD1 | TRBJ1-4 | NA | TRBV7-2 | CASSPGTGDEKLFF | TGTGCCAGCAGCCCAGGGACAGGGGACGAAAAACTGTTTTTT
NA | TRBJ2-1 | NA | TRBV27 | CASSLSPGTVYNEQFF | TGTGCCAGCAGTTTATCTCCCGGGACCGTCTACAATGAGCAGTTCTTC
TRBD1 | TRBJ2-1 | NA | TRBV19 | CASSHRGAVNEQFF | TGTGCCAGTAGTCACAGGGGGGCCGTCAATGAGCAGTTCTTC
TRBD2 | TRBJ2-1 | NA | TRBV28 | CASSFASGQFF | TGTGCCAGCAGTTTCGCTAGCGGGCAGTTCTTC
NA | TRBJ2-5 | NA | TRBV2 | CAAIPEPGVRETQYF | TGTGCCGCGATCCCGGAGCCGGGGGTTCGGGAGACCCAGTACTTC
NA | TRBJ1-5 | NA | TRBV19 | CASSPDIGSNSNQPQHF | TGTGCCAGTAGTCCGGACATAGGATCCAATAGCAATCAGCCCCAGCATTTT
NA | TRBJ2-5 | NA | TRBV12-5 | CASGLGIKETQYF | TGTGCTAGTGGTTTGGGGATAAAAGAGACCCAGTACTTC
NA | TRBJ1-5 | NA | TRBV3-1/TRBV3-2 | CASSLSSLDSNQPQHF | TGTGCCAGCAGCCTCTCGTCCTTAGACAGTAATCAGCCCCAGCATTTT
TRBD2 | TRBJ2-2 | NA | TRBV5-1 | CASSARTSGAQVDNTGELFF | TGCGCCAGCAGCGCCCGGACTAGCGGGGCCCAGGTGGACAACACCGGGGAGCTGTTTTTT
NA | TRBJ1-1 | NA | TRBV15 | CATSRDIGMTLPEAFF | TGTGCCACCAGCAGAGATATTGGAATGACCCTACCTGAAGCTTTCTTT
TRBD1 | TRBJ1-3 | once | TRBV7-2 | CASSLGGGIGNTIYF | TGTGCCAGCAGCTTAGGAGGGGGCATAGGAAACACCATATATTTT
NA | TRBJ1-6 | NA | TRBV7-2 | CASSLGTESPLHF | TGTGCCAGCAGCTTGGGGACCGAATCACCCCTCCACTTT
TRBD2 | TRBJ2-3 | NA | TRBV29-1 | CSVDQLAGDRGTTDTQYF | TGCAGCGTTGATCAACTAGCGGGGGACCGAGGGACCACAGATACGCAGTATTTT
NA | TRBJ1-1 | NA | TRBV18 | CASSPWGTEAFF | TGTGCCAGCTCACCGTGGGGAACTGAAGCTTTCTTT
NA | TRBJ2-3 | once | TRBV7-2 | CASSLALTDTQYF | TGTGCCAGCAGCTTAGCCCTAACAGATACGCAGTATTTT
NA | TRBJ1-2 | few | TRBV30 | CAWSALGAGYTF | TGTGCCTGGAGTGCCTTAGGGGCTGGCTACACCTTC
NA | TRBJ1-1 | medium-sized | TRBV19 | CASSIEGTEAFF | TGTGCCAGTAGTATAGAAGGGACAGAAGCTTTCTTT
NA | TRBJ2-1 | NA | TRBV7-7 | CASSLTGTNEQFF | TGTGCCAGCAGCTTAACGGGAACCAATGAGCAGTTCTTC